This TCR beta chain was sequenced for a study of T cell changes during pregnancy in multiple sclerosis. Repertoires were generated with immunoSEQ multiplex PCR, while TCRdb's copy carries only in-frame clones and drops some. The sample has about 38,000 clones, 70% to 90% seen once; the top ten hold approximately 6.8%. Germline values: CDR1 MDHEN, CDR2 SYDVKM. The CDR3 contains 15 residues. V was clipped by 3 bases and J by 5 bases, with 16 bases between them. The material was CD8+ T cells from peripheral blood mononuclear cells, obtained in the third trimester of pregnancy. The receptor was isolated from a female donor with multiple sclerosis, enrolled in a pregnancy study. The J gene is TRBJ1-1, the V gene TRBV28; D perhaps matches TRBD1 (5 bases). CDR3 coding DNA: TGTGCCAGCAGTTTTCTTGTAGGGGCAGGAACTGAAGCTTTCTTT. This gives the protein CASSFLVGAGTEAFF.